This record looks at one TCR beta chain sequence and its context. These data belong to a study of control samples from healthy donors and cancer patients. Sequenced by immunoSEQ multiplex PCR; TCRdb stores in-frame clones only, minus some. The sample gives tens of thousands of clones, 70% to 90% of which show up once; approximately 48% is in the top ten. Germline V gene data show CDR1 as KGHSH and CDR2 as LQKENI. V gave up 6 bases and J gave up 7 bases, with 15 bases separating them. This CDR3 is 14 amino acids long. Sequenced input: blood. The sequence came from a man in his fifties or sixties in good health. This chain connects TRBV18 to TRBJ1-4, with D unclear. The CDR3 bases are TGTGCCAGCTCGGACTCGGCACGAGGTGAAAAACTGTTTTTT. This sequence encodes CASSDSARGEKLFF.